This T cell receptor (beta chain) is from a study of metastatic and nonmetastatic thyroid tumors (dated by TCRdb to 2018 to 2021). For context, the study as a whole: For patients with malignant and with benign thyroid disease, the researchers compared repertoires between peripheral blood samples and tumor or nodule tissue samples. Points the paper makes about the study in general: TCR beta diversity was reported as significantly higher in malignant tumors than in benign nodules, in both blood and tumor samples.

The library was obtained by PCR. Sequencer: Illumina HiSeq 4000. High-throughput sequencing was used to profile the CDR3 region of the TCR beta-chain in every patient. The original methods were these. The researchers built a classifier to tell apart papillary thyroid cancer patients with distant metastasis, based on CDR3 differences among clinicopathological groups. Repertoire diversity was assessed with the Shannon index, and tumor-blood repertoire similarity with the Morisita-Horn index. TCRdb reran the public reads through fastp at Q25 and MiXCR, keeping productive beta chains. TCRdb, not the authors, supplied the V and J calls. This sample comprises some 10,000 clones, 25% to 35% of them detected only once. 8% to 11% of the sample comes from the top ten. None of the patients had been given any treatment before thyroid surgery. Patient clinical samples collected from about 2011 to 2019 were retrospectively analysed using T-cell receptor beta sequencing.

The CDR1 and CDR2 encoded by the germline V gene (reference sequence) are MNHNY and SVGAGI. After removal of 2 bases from V and 6 bases from J, the junction retains 7 bases not matched to a gene. Counted from cysteine to phenylalanine, this CDR3 has 15 amino acids. Only CDR3 DNA is held: 45 bases, read in frame from base 1. Taking its sample share into account, this clone is medium-sized (0.01 to 0.1%). This receptor's antigen is unknown. Per-nucleotide qualities are absent, and no much larger clonotype sits a single base away. The chain couples TRBV6-6 to TRBJ2-1; TRBD2 lines up with 7 middle nucleotides. The source of this sequence is a male donor with papillary thyroid cancer or a benign thyroid nodule (not recorded which). Some clones in this sample may be carry-over from other donors' samples. Sequencing used tumor tissue. The CDR3 region reads CASSYGAGASNEQFF. The DNA reads TGTGCCAGCAGTTACGGGGCGGGAGCGAGCAATGAGCAGTTCTTC.